One and the same sample provided the 27 T cell receptor beta chains below, sequenced in a study of blood T cell repertoires in COVID-19. The method was immunoSEQ multiplex PCR; TCRdb's version includes in-frame clones alone and lacks a portion of them. Among about 3,200 clones listed, roughly nine tenths were seen once. The sample was peripheral blood. These receptors were taken from a human donor with active COVID-19. The donor label of this sample is uncertain.

The genes are TRBV6-8 and TRBJ1-5; D might be TRBD1 (5 bases). CDR1 is MNHGY and CDR2 is SAAAGT in the germline V gene. The length of the CDR3 is 16 residues. Trimming took 1 base from V and 7 from J, leaving 17 bases between them. The DNA for the CDR3 is TGTGCCAGCAGTTACTTTCTTGCGTTTTCAGGGCAGCCCCAGCATTTT. Its protein is CASSYFLAFSGQPQHF.

CDR3 region: CASNAGGEADTQYF. The CDR3, as DNA: TGCGCCAGCAATGCGGGGGGGGAGGCAGATACGCAGTATTTT. This chain joins TRBV4-1 and TRBJ2-3; 9 bases are shared with TRBD2. V lost 7 bases and J lost 4; bases outside the gene matches: 6. This CDR3 contains 14 residues. The germline V gene encodes CDR1 MGHRA and CDR2 YSYEKL.

J is TRBJ2-7 and V is TRBV6-5; a possible D gene is TRBD1 (6 bases). This CDR3 spans 13 amino acids. Germline assignment: CDR1 MNHEY and CDR2 SVGAGI. V was cut by 5 bases and J by 3 bases, with 11 bases left in between. For the CDR3, the DNA is TGTGCCAGCAGTCTCGACAGGTTCTACGAGCAGTACTTC. Protein sequence: CASSLDRFYEQYF.

The gene calls are TRBV4-1 and TRBJ2-6; TRBD1 matches at 8 bases. Germline CDR1 and CDR2: MGHRA and YSYEKL. J gave up 2 bases and V 0 bases, and 9 bases lay outside the gene matches. The CDR3 extends over 19 amino acids. The chain's CDR3 is CASSQDVGQGTPGANVLTF. DNA for the CDR3: TGCGCCAGCAGCCAAGATGTAGGACAGGGAACCCCTGGGGCCAACGTCCTGACTTTC.

CDR3 nucleotide sequence: TGTGCCAGCAGTTTAGGAGGGAGGAATCAGCCCCAGCATTTT. This sequence encodes CASSLGGRNQPQHF. The rearrangement uses TRBV27 and TRBJ1-5, with no clear D. This CDR3 is 14 amino acids long. With 2 bases removed from V and 4 bases from J, the gap between germline ends came to 9 bases. Germline values: CDR1 MNHEY, CDR2 SMNVEV (reference sequence).

This chain joins TRBV5-1 and TRBJ1-1, with TRBD1 as a possible D gene (6 bases). Trimming took off 5 bases at V and 0 bases at J, with 17 bases between the two ends. CDR1 and CDR2 from the germline V gene are SGHRS and YFSETQ. This CDR3 has 16 residues. CDR3 sequence (DNA): TGCGCCAGCAGTCGTTTAGGGGGACGCATGAACACTGAAGCTTTCTTT. Amino acid sequence: CASSRLGGRMNTEAFF.

This chain joins TRBV19 and TRBJ2-1, with unresolved D. This CDR3 contains 14 residues. Germline lookup yields CDR1 LNHDA and CDR2 SQIVND (reference sequence). V was shortened by 10 bases and J by 2 bases, with 15 bases between the two germline ends. CDR3 amino acids: CATQSLRAYNEQFF. CDR3 DNA sequence: TGTGCCACCCAATCGCTCCGCGCCTACAATGAGCAGTTCTTC.

This chain connects TRBV29-1 to TRBJ2-7, with a weak D call TRBD1 (5 bases). Germline loops: CDR1 SQVTM, CDR2 ANQGSEA. The length of the CDR3 is 11 residues. Trimming pared 4 bases from V and 1 base from J, leaving 5 bases between. CDR3 in DNA: TGCAGCGTTGGACAGTCCTACGAGCAGTACTTC. Translation: CSVGQSYEQYF.

This chain links TRBV9 with TRBJ1-2, with 7 bases identical to TRBD1. Trimming cost V 4 bases and J 1 base; bases outside gene matches: 10. This CDR3 is 16 amino acids long. CDR1 and CDR2 from the germline V gene are SGDLS and YYNGEE. This chain's CDR3 is CASSFSGQTNNYGYTF. For the CDR3, the DNA is TGTGCCAGCAGCTTTTCGGGACAGACCAATAACTATGGCTACACCTTC.

The V gene is TRBV27, the J gene TRBJ1-4, with 9 bases aligning to TRBD1. CDR1 is MNHEY, CDR2 SMNVEV, per germline (reference sequence). The V gene end was trimmed by 9 bases and the J gene end by 4 bases; junction bases not matched to a gene: 12. This CDR3 is built from 16 residues. CDR3 amino acids: CARSGTGSLFNEKLFF. In DNA form, the CDR3 reads TGTGCCAGGTCCGGGACAGGGAGCCTATTTAATGAAAAACTGTTTTTT.

This clone has only one observation. The gene calls are TRBV14 and TRBJ2-7; unclear D gene. Trimming took 4 bases from V and 2 from J, leaving 9 bases between them. The V gene's germline CDR1 is SGHDN and CDR2 FVKESK. This CDR3 contains 13 residues. The CDR3 sequence: CASSPESAYEQYF. CDR3 nucleotide sequence: TGTGCCAGCAGCCCCGAGTCCGCCTACGAGCAGTACTTC.

The CDR3 here is CASSADSYEQYF. CDR3 sequence (DNA): TGTGCCAGCAGTGCAGACAGCTACGAGCAGTACTTC. The chain carries TRBV12-3 or TRBV12-4 and TRBJ2-7; weak D call: TRBD1 (5 bases). Trimming removed 5 bases at V and 3 bases at J, with 8 bases between. The CDR3 contains 12 residues.

The J gene is TRBJ1-4, the V gene TRBV30; TRBD1 agrees at 10 bases. Germline V lookup: CDR1 GTSNPN, CDR2 SVGIG (reference sequence). The CDR3 is 16 amino acids. The V segment lost 3 bases and the J segment 5 bases; nucleotides outside the gene matches: 9. The CDR3 DNA sequence: TGTGCCTGGAGCCGGGACAGGGGACTCGCCAATGAAAAACTGTTTTTT. It yields the protein CAWSRDRGLANEKLFF.

This chain joins TRBV27 and TRBJ1-2; the match to TRBD1 covers 9 bases. J was trimmed by 3 bases and V by 4 bases; bases with no gene match: 15. CDR3 length: 18 residues. CDR1 MNHEY and CDR2 SMNVEV come from the germline V gene (reference sequence). The CDR3 sequence: CASSSYQSGDRDDYGYTF. The CDR3 DNA is TGTGCCAGCAGTTCATATCAATCAGGGGACAGGGATGACTATGGCTACACCTTC.

The CDR3 here is CASSESGTRTYNEQFF. The CDR3, as DNA: TGTGCCAGCAGTGAATCGGGGACACGGACCTACAATGAGCAGTTCTTC. The chain is built from TRBV6-1 and TRBJ2-1; perhaps TRBD1 as D (6 bases). The CDR3 length is 16 residues. Germline V CDR1 and CDR2: MNHNS, SASEGT. Trimming stripped 2 bases from V and 2 bases from J, with 13 bases between.

The chain recombines TRBV5-1 with TRBJ1-1; D is uncertain. Germline CDR1 is SGHRS and CDR2 is YFSETQ. V lost 4 bases, J lost 1 base, and 14 bases lay in between. The CDR3 is 15 amino acids. This chain's CDR3 is CASSPWTPSNTEAFF. DNA for the CDR3: TGCGCCAGCAGCCCCTGGACTCCGTCGAACACTGAAGCTTTCTTT.

This clone was detected only once. The rearrangement links TRBV12-3 or TRBV12-4 to TRBJ1-6; D call uncertain. This CDR3 has 12 residues. Trimming pared 3 bases from V and 10 bases from J, leaving 7 bases between. The CDR3 sequence: CASSFGASPLHF. CDR3 bases: TGTGCCAGCAGTTTCGGAGCATCACCCCTCCACTTT.

This chain joins TRBV29-1 and TRBJ1-3; 9 bases fit TRBD1. CDR1 SQVTM and CDR2 ANQGSEA come from the germline V gene. V gave up 2 bases and J gave up 0 bases; unmatched junction bases: 5. This CDR3 comprises 16 residues. The CDR3 loop is CSVEPGQGASGNTIYF. The CDR3 coding sequence is TGCAGCGTTGAACCGGGACAGGGAGCCTCTGGAAACACCATATATTTT.

The chain is built from TRBV7-9 and TRBJ1-4; the match to TRBD1 covers 10 bases. The CDR3 is 16 amino acids. Germline-derived CDR1 and CDR2 are SEHNR and FQNEAQ (reference sequence). V lost 1 base to trimming and J lost 6 bases; unmatched junction nucleotides: 5. The CDR3 loop is CASSLGTGGLYEKLFF. CDR3 DNA sequence: TGTGCCAGCAGCTTAGGGACAGGGGGATTATATGAAAAACTGTTTTTT.

The chain couples TRBV21-1 to TRBJ2-7; TRBD2 is the table's D call, not checked against the DNA. TRBV21-1 is termed a pseudogene. CDR3 size: 19 residues. CDR3 in amino acids: CASSSPGGSSPSSSYEQYF. CDR3 nucleotides: TGTGCCAGCAGCAGCCCTGGCGGGTCTTCTCCTTCCTCCTCCTACGAGCAGTACTTC.

The rearrangement links TRBV18 to TRBJ2-7; D gene uncertain. CDR1 is KGHSH, CDR2 LQKENI, per germline. CDR3 length: 14 amino acids. The ends were cut back, 0 bases at V and 9 bases at J, with 15 bases in the middle. In DNA, the CDR3 is TGTGCCAGCTCACCACCGGGCGTCAAAGACATGCAGTACGTC. This sequence encodes CASSPPGVKDMQYV.

The J gene is TRBJ1-4, the V gene TRBV4-2, with D possibly being TRBD1 (5 bases). V shed 1 base and J shed 5 bases, with 20 bases lying between them. The germline gives CDR1 LGHNA, CDR2 YNFKEQ. The CDR3 is 18 residues long. The CDR3: CASSQGSGARGINEKLFF. The CDR3 DNA reads TGTGCCAGCAGCCAAGGCTCCGGAGCGCGGGGCATAAATGAAAAACTGTTTTTT.

This sequence joins TRBV7-8 and TRBJ2-7; D unclear. CDR3 length: 17 amino acids. The germline V gene encodes CDR1 SGHVS and CDR2 FQNEAQ. The V gene lost 6 bases and the J gene lost 6 bases, with 27 bases spanning the gap. CDR3 residues: CASSLASPPILPGEQYF. CDR3 bases: TGTGCCAGCAGTCTGGCTTCCCCACCCATCCTGCCTGGCGAGCAGTACTTC. Looking up the rest from reference TRBV7-8 and TRBJ2-7 gives the full variable domain: GAGVSQSPRYKVAKRGQDVALRCDPISGHVSLFWYQQALGQGPEFLTYFQNEAQLDKSGLPSDRFFAERPEGSVSTLKIQRTQQEDSAVYLCASSLASPPILPGEQYFGPGTRLTVT.

This clone was found once. The chain recombines TRBV19 with TRBJ1-1; D possibly corresponds to TRBD1 (6 bases). Trimming left V 0 bases short and J 7 bases short, with 12 bases between. Germline-derived CDR1 and CDR2 are LNHDA and SQIVND (reference sequence). This CDR3 contains 14 residues. The CDR3 spells CASSIDRQVGEAFF. CDR3 nucleotide sequence: TGTGCCAGTAGTATAGATCGACAGGTCGGTGAAGCTTTCTTT.

The V call is TRBV11-2, the J call TRBJ2-3; D possibly corresponds to TRBD1 (6 bases). CDR1 is SGHAT, CDR2 FQNNGV, per germline. This CDR3 spans 15 amino acids. The V and J ends lost 1 base and 3 bases respectively, with 11 bases between them. The CDR3 spells CASSLAGANTDTQYF. The CDR3 bases are TGTGCCAGCAGCTTAGCAGGGGCCAATACAGATACGCAGTATTTT.

This sequence joins TRBV5-6 and TRBJ2-7; no clear D gene. The germline V gene encodes CDR1 SGHDT and CDR2 YYEEEE. V gave up 0 bases and J gave up 5 bases, with 18 bases separating them. The CDR3 has 16 amino acids. CDR3 DNA: TGTGCCAGCAGCTTGGCCGGCGAAGCGACCTACCACGAGCAGTACTTC. This translates into CASSLAGEATYHEQYF.

The gene calls are TRBV6-5 and TRBJ1-2, with D hard to call. Deletions cut 2 bases from V and 4 bases from J, with 8 bases between. The V gene's germline CDR1 is MNHEY and CDR2 SVGAGI. The CDR3 length is 13 residues. CDR3 in amino acids: CASSYVPSYGYTF. CDR3 DNA: TGTGCCAGCAGTTACGTACCGAGCTATGGCTACACCTTC.